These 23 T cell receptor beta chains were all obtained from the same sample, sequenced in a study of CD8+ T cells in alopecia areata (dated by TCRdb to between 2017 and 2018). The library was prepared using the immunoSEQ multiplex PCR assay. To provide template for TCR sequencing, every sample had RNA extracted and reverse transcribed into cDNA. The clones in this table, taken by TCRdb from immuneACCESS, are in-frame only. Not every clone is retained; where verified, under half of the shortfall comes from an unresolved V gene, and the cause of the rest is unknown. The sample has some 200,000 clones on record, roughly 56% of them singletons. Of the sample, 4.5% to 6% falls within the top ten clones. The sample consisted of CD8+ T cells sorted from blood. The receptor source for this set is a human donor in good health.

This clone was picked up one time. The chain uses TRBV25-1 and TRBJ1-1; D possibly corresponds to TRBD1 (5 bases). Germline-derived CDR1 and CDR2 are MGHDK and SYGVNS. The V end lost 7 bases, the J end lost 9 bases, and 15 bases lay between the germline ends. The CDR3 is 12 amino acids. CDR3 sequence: CASTFQGAQAFF. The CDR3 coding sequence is TGTGCCAGCACTTTCCAAGGGGCGCAAGCTTTCTTT.

CDR3 region: CASSTSGVLSSGANVLTF. The CDR3 bases are TGTGCCAGCAGTACTAGCGGAGTACTAAGCTCTGGGGCCAACGTCCTGACTTTC. V gene TRBV2 combines with J gene TRBJ2-6, with 8 bases identical to TRBD2. The CDR3 has 18 amino acids. CDR1 SNHLY and CDR2 FYNNEI come from the germline V gene. After removal of 5 bases from V and 0 bases from J, the junction contained 9 bases not matched to a gene.

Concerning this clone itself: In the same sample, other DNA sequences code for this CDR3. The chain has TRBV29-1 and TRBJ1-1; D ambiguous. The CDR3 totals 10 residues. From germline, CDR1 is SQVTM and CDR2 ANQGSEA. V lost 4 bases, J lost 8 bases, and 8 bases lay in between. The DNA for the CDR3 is TGCAGCGTTGTGGGGTCAGAAGCTTTCTTT. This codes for CSVVGSEAFF. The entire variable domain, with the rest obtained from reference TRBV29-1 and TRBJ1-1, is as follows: SAVISQKPSRDICQRGTSLTIQCQVDSQVTMMFWYRQQPGQSLTLIATANQGSEATYESGFVIDKFPISRPNLTFSTLTVSNMSPEDSSIYLCSVVGSEAFFGQGTRLTVV.

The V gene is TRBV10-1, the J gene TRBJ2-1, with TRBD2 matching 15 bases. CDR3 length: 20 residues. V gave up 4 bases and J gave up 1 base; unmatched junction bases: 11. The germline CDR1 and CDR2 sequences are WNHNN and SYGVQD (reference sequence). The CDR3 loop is CASSVVNPGLAGGSYNEQFF. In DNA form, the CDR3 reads TGCGCCAGCAGTGTCGTTAACCCGGGACTAGCGGGGGGTTCCTACAATGAGCAGTTCTTC.

This CDR3 reads CASSLGWDSNQPQHF. CDR3 DNA sequence: TGTGCCAGCAGTTTGGGGTGGGATAGCAATCAGCCCCAGCATTTT. This chain connects TRBV27 to TRBJ1-5; no definite D call. From germline, CDR1 is MNHEY and CDR2 SMNVEV (reference sequence). V lost 3 bases to trimming and J lost 0 bases, with 9 bases between them. The CDR3 contains 15 residues.

The CDR3 region is CASSQEGVGGNQPQHF. Written as DNA, the CDR3 is TGCGCCAGCAGCCAAGAGGGCGTTGGCGGCAATCAGCCCCAGCATTTT. The chain links TRBV4-1 to TRBJ1-5; no definite D call. This CDR3 is 16 amino acids long. V was cut by 0 bases and J by 2 bases, with 11 bases left in between. Per germline, CDR1 MGHRA and CDR2 YSYEKL.

This CDR3 is CASSQRPVGSEYFSYEQYF. The CDR3 DNA reads as TGTGCCAGCAGCCAACGCCCGGTGGGCAGCGAATACTTCTCCTACGAGCAGTACTTC. The genes are TRBV7-8 and TRBJ2-7; D unclear. CDR3 size: 19 residues. The V gene's germline CDR1 is SGHVS and CDR2 FQNEAQ. V was clipped by 5 bases and J by 0 bases, with 26 bases between them.

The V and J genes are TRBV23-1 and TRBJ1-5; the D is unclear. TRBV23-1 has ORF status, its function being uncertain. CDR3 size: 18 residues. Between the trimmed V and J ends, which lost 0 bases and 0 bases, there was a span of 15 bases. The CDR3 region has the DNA TGCGCCAGCAGTCAATCGGAAATGGCAACTTATAGCAATCAGCCCCAGCATTTT. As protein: CASSQSEMATYSNQPQHF.

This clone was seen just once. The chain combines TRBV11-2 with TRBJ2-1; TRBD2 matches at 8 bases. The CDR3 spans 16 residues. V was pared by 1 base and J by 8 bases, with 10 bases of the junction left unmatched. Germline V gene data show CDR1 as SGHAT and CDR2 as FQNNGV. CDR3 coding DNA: TGTGCCAGCAGCTTAGTACGGGGGGGCCCCGCCGATGAGCAGTTCTTC. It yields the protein CASSLVRGGPADEQFF. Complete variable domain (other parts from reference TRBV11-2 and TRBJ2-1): EAGVAQSPRYKIIEKRQSVAFWCNPISGHATLYWYQQILGQGPKLLIQFQNNGVVDDSQLPKDRFSAERLKGVDSTLKIQPAKLEDSAVYLCASSLVRGGPADEQFFGPGTRLTVL.

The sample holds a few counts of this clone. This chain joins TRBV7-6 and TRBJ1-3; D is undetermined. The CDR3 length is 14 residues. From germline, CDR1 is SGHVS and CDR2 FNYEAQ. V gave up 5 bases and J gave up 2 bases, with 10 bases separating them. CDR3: CASSPVGAGNTIYF. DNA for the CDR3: TGTGCCAGCAGCCCAGTCGGCGCTGGAAACACCATATATTTT.

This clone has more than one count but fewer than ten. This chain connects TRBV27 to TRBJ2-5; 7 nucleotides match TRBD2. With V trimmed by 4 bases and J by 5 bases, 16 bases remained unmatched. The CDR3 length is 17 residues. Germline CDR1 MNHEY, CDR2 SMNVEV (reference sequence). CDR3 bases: TGTGCCAGCAGTTCGCTCACTAGCGAGGGGTTGCAGGAGACCCAGTACTTC. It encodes CASSSLTSEGLQETQYF.

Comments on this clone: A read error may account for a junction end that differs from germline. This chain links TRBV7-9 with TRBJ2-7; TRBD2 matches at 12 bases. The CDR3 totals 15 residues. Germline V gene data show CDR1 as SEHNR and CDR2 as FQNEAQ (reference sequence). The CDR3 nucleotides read TGTGCCAGCAGGTCACCGGCGGGGACTAGCGGGCCGGCGGACTTC. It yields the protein CASRSPAGTSGPADF.

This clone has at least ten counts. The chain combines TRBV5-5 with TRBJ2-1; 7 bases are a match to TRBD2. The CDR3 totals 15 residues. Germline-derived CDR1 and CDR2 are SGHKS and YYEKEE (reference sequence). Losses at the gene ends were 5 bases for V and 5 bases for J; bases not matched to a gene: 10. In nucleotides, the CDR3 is TGTGCCAGCAGTTCCTCGGGGGGACGCGACAATGAGCAGTTCTTC. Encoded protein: CASSSSGGRDNEQFF. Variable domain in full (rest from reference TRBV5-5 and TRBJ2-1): DAGVTQSPTHLIKTRGQQVTLRCSPISGHKSVSWYQQVLGQGPQFIFQYYEKEERGRGNFPDRFSARQFPNYSSELNVNALLLGDSALYLCASSSSGGRDNEQFFGPGTRLTVL.

CDR3 region: CASSKGGTEAFF. The CDR3 DNA reads as TGTGCCAGCAGCAAGGGGGGCACTGAAGCTTTCTTT. The gene calls are TRBV6-1 and TRBJ1-1; D is perhaps TRBD1 (6 bases). This CDR3 region has 12 residues. Trimming left V 6 bases short and J 4 bases short, with 9 bases between. Germline lookup yields CDR1 MNHNS and CDR2 SASEGT.

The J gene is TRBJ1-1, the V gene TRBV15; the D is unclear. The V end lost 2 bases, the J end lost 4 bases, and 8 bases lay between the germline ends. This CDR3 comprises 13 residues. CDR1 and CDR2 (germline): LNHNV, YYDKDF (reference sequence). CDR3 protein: CATSRFGVTEAFF. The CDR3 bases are TGTGCCACCAGCAGATTCGGGGTCACTGAAGCTTTCTTT.

This chain's CDR3 is CATSRDADSGNTIYF. The CDR3 nucleotides are TGTGCCACCAGCAGAGATGCCGACTCTGGAAACACCATATATTTT. The chain links TRBV15 to TRBJ1-3, with D unresolved. The CDR3 is made up of 15 amino acids. Trimming removed 0 bases from V and 0 bases from J, with 6 bases in between. The germline gives CDR1 LNHNV, CDR2 YYDKDF (reference sequence).

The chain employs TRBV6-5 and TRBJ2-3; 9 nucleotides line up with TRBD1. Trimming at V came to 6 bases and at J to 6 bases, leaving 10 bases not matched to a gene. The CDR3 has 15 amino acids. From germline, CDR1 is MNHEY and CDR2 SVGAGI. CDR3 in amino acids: CASSANTGGRDTQYF. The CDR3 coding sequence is TGTGCCAGCAGCGCCAACACAGGGGGCAGGGATACGCAGTATTTT.

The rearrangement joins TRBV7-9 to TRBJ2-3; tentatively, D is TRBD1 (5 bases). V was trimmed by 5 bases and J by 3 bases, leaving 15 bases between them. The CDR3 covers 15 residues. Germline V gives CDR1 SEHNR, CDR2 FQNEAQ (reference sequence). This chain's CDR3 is CASSLREGATDTQYF. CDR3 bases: TGTGCCAGCAGCCTCAGGGAAGGGGCAACAGATACGCAGTATTTT.

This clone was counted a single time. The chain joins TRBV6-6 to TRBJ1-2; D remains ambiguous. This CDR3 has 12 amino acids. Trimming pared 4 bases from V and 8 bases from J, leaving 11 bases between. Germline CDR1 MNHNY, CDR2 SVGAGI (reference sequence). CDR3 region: CASSSGPAGYTF. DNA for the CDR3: TGTGCCAGCAGTTCAGGACCGGCGGGCTACACCTTC.

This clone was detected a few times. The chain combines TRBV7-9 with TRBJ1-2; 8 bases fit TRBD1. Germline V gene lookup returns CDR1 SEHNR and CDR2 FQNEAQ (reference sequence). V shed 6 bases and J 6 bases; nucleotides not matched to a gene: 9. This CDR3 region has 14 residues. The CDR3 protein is CASSPIQGADGYTF. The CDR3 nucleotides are TGTGCCAGCAGTCCAATCCAGGGGGCGGATGGCTACACCTTC.

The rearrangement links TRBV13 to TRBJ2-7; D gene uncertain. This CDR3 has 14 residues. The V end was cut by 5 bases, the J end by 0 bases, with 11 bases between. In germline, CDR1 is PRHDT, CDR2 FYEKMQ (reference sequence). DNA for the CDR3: TGTGCCAGCAGCATAAGTACGAGCTCCTACGAGCAGTACTTC. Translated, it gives CASSISTSSYEQYF.

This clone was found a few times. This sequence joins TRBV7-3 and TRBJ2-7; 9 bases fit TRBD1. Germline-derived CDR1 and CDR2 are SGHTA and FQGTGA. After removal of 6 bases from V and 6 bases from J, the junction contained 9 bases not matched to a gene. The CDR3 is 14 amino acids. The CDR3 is CASSLAGTGTEQYF. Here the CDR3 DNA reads TGTGCCAGCAGTCTGGCCGGGACAGGGACCGAGCAGTACTTC. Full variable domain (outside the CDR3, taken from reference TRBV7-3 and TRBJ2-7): GAGVSQTPSNKVTEKGKYVELRCDPISGHTALYWYRQSLGQGPEFLIYFQGTGAADDSGLPNDRFFAVRPEGSVSTLKIQRTERGDSAVYLCASSLAGTGTEQYFGPGTRLTVT.

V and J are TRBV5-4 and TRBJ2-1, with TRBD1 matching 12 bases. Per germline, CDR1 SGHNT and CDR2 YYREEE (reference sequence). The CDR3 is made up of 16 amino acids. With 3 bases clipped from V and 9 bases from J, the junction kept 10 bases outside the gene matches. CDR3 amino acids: CASSWTGTGGLGEQFF. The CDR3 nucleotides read TGTGCCAGCAGCTGGACCGGGACAGGGGGCCTGGGTGAGCAGTTCTTC.